A single sample gave rise to the 31 T cell receptor beta chains below, sequenced in a study of identical twins. TCRdb re-called the 5' RACE reads with MiXCR, one entry per CDR3 protein. The sample lists about 1.7 million distinct CDR3 sequences, about 30% occurring once. The sample consisted of cord blood. These receptors were obtained from a newborn girl in good health.

The chain has TRBV10-3 and TRBJ2-5; D call uncertain. Trimming removed 4 bases at V and 2 bases at J, with 5 bases between. This CDR3 contains 12 residues. In germline, CDR1 is ENHRY, CDR2 SYGVKD. This chain's CDR3 is CAISARQETQYF. The CDR3 bases are TGTGCCATCAGTGCCAGACAAGAGACCCAGTACTTC.

The rearrangement uses TRBV9 and TRBJ1-1, with 7 bases identical to TRBD1. The germline gives CDR1 SGDLS, CDR2 YYNGEE. The CDR3 loop spans 15 amino acids. After removal of 4 bases from V and 6 bases from J, the junction contained 12 bases not matched to a gene. In DNA form, the CDR3 reads TGTGCCAGCAGCTACCACAGGGGTCGAAGGGCTGAAGCTTTCTTT. Residues: CASSYHRGRRAEAFF.

The chain carries TRBV6-6 and TRBJ1-6; D gene ambiguous. The CDR3 has 16 amino acids. Trimming left V 6 bases short and J 5 bases short, with 17 bases between. The germline CDR1 and CDR2 sequences are MNHNY and SVGAGI (reference sequence). The CDR3 DNA sequence: TGTGCCAGCAGCCCCGCCCCGTACAGAGATAATTCACCCCTCCACTTT. This encodes CASSPAPYRDNSPLHF.

This clonotype turned up a few times. This chain links TRBV27 with TRBJ2-7, with 10 bases lining up with TRBD1. The V and J ends lost 3 bases and 4 bases, in that order; junction bases with no gene match: 3. Germline CDR1 is MNHEY and CDR2 is SMNVEV (reference sequence). The CDR3 totals 14 residues. The CDR3 reads CASSFTGQGYEQYF. CDR3 DNA: TGTGCCAGCAGTTTTACGGGACAGGGGTACGAGCAGTACTTC.

The J gene is TRBJ2-3, the V gene TRBV2; 8 bases are shared with TRBD1. The germline CDR1 and CDR2 sequences are SNHLY and FYNNEI. V lost 8 bases to trimming and J lost 4 bases; unmatched junction nucleotides: 2. This CDR3 contains 12 residues. The CDR3 loop reads CASDRGADTQYF. The CDR3 nucleotides read TGTGCCAGCGACAGGGGAGCAGATACGCAGTATTTT.

At least ten counts were recorded for this clonotype. The J gene is TRBJ2-1, the V gene TRBV12-5; 10 nucleotides line up with TRBD1. Per germline, CDR1 LGHNT and CDR2 FRNRAP. The CDR3 is 16 residues long. Trimming cost V 3 bases and J 4 bases; bases outside gene matches: 6. The CDR3 DNA reads as TGTGCTAGTGGTTTCCTAGGACAGGGGGTGTACAATGAGCAGTTCTTC. Its translation: CASGFLGQGVYNEQFF.

Only a few counts were recorded for this clonotype. The chain recombines TRBV27 with TRBJ2-5; 8 nucleotides align to TRBD2. CDR3 length: 14 amino acids. After removal of 3 bases from V and 5 bases from J, the junction contained 5 bases not matched to a gene. CDR1 is MNHEY and CDR2 is SMNVEV in the germline V gene (reference sequence). CDR3 nucleotide sequence: TGTGCCAGCAGTTTCGGGACTAGATCGGAGACCCAGTACTTC. Translating gives CASSFGTRSETQYF.

This clonotype has a handful of counts. CDR3 coding DNA: TGTGCCTGGGCCCCAGGGAATAGCAATCAGCCCCAGCATTTT. This gives the protein CAWAPGNSNQPQHF. The rearrangement links TRBV28 to TRBJ1-5; the D gene is possibly TRBD1 (5 bases). CDR3 length: 14 residues. Germline V lookup: CDR1 MDHEN, CDR2 SYDVKM. V gave up 11 bases and J gave up 0 bases, with 14 bases separating them.

V usage is TRBV9 and J usage is TRBJ2-1, with 7 bases identical to TRBD2. TRBJ2-7 explains the end of the DNA better; the J call may be wrong. Germline V CDR1 and CDR2: SGDLS, YYNGEE. The CDR3 runs to 14 residues. For the CDR3, the DNA is TGTGCCAGCAGCGCCCGCCTAGCGGACAATGAGCAGTACTTC. Encoded protein: CASSARLADNEQYF.

J is TRBJ2-6 and V is TRBV5-1; the match to TRBD1 covers 8 bases. This CDR3 region has 18 residues. V lost 2 bases, J lost 0 bases, and 7 bases stayed unmatched. Germline V gene lookup returns CDR1 SGHRS and CDR2 YFSETQ. This CDR3 reads CASSFGQGPFSGANVLTF. Here the CDR3 DNA reads TGCGCCAGCAGCTTTGGACAGGGCCCATTCTCTGGGGCCAACGTCCTGACTTTC.

The rearrangement links TRBV9 to TRBJ2-5; D might be TRBD2 (6 bases). V was trimmed by 0 bases and J by 1 base, leaving 10 bases between them. The CDR3 has 15 amino acids. The germline V gene has CDR1 SGDLS and CDR2 YYNGEE. The DNA of the CDR3 is TGTGCCAGCAGCGTAGTGGCTAGCGCCCAAGAGACCCAGTACTTC. It specifies CASSVVASAQETQYF.

The chain couples TRBV20-1 to TRBJ1-1; no clear D. The germline V gene encodes CDR1 DFQATT and CDR2 SNEGSKA (reference sequence). The germline V and J ends were trimmed by 6 bases and 8 bases, with 16 bases remaining between them. CDR3 length equals 12 residues. The CDR3 coding sequence is TGCAGTGCCCCGAAACAAGGGTGGGAAGCTTTCTTT. Protein sequence: CSAPKQGWEAFF.

This clonotype turned up a few times. The chain has TRBV5-5 and TRBJ2-3; 12 positions match TRBD2. Germline values: CDR1 SGHKS, CDR2 YYEKEE (reference sequence). The CDR3 spans 19 residues. With V trimmed by 4 bases and J by 0 bases, 12 bases remained unmatched. The CDR3 region is CASSPPLAGGGSSTDTQYF. DNA of the CDR3: TGTGCCAGCAGCCCACCACTAGCGGGGGGCGGGTCTAGCACAGATACGCAGTATTTT.

This rearrangement joins TRBV12-3 or TRBV12-4 to TRBJ2-1, with 12 bases fitting TRBD2. J gave up 7 bases and V 7 bases, and 14 bases lay outside the gene matches. The CDR3 consists of 17 residues. In DNA form, the CDR3 reads TGTGCCAGCACTATAACGACTAGCGGGGGCCCTTGGAATGAGCAGTTCTTC. Protein product: CASTITTSGGPWNEQFF.

The chain couples TRBV15 to TRBJ2-7; the D is unclear. CDR3 length: 13 amino acids. CDR1 is LNHNV and CDR2 is YYDKDF in the germline V gene (reference sequence). Trimming cost V 5 bases and J 2 bases, with 10 bases left between them. The CDR3 is CATSVPGPYEQYF. The CDR3 DNA is TGTGCCACCAGCGTCCCGGGCCCCTACGAGCAGTACTTC. Full variable domain (rest looked up from reference TRBV15 and TRBJ2-7): DAMVIQNPRYQVTQFGKPVTLSCSQTLNHNVMYWYQQKSSQAPKLLFHYYDKDFNNEADTPDNFQSRRPNTSFCFLDIRSPGLGDTAMYLCATSVPGPYEQYFGPGTRLTVT.

This clonotype has only a few counts. This rearrangement joins TRBV10-3 to TRBJ2-3; TRBD2 might be the D (7 bases). Trimming pared 10 bases from V and 4 bases from J, leaving 15 bases between. Germline values: CDR1 ENHRY, CDR2 SYGVKD. The CDR3 is 13 amino acids. The DNA of the CDR3 is TGTGCCACCGGGGGCGGGGGCTCAGATACGCAGTATTTT. Protein sequence: CATGGGGSDTQYF.

This clonotype was observed a few times. The V and J genes are TRBV25-1 and TRBJ2-3; D is uncertain. Germline loops: CDR1 MGHDK, CDR2 SYGVNS. V shed 6 bases and J shed 6 bases, with 10 bases lying between them. The CDR3 is 12 residues long. DNA for the CDR3: TGTGCCAGCAGGGGTCCGGTCGATACGCAGTATTTT. Translated, it gives CASRGPVDTQYF.

The chain employs TRBV4-2 and TRBJ1-2; no clear D. Trimming removed 1 base from V and 0 bases from J, with 9 bases in between. The germline V gene encodes CDR1 LGHNA and CDR2 YNFKEQ. The CDR3 sequence is 15 residues long. CDR3 sequence (DNA): TGTGCCAGCAGCCAAGGGGCCGACTCTAACTATGGCTACACCTTC. Translated, it gives CASSQGADSNYGYTF.

In this sample, this clonotype turned up a few times. The J gene is TRBJ2-5, the V gene TRBV28, with a weak D call TRBD2 (5 bases). The CDR3 contains 13 residues. Trimming pared 5 bases from V and 3 bases from J, leaving 10 bases between. Germline V gene data show CDR1 as MDHEN and CDR2 as SYDVKM. CDR3 residues: CASSPDGEETQYF. As DNA, the CDR3 is TGTGCCAGCAGTCCTGACGGGGAAGAGACCCAGTACTTC.

The sample holds a few counts of this clonotype. The V gene is TRBV6-5, the J gene TRBJ1-1; possibly TRBD1 for D (6 bases). The CDR3 spans 15 residues. Trimming left V 0 bases short and J 4 bases short, with 12 bases between. The V gene's germline CDR1 is MNHEY and CDR2 SVGAGI. The chain's CDR3 is CASSYSAGGSTEAFF. In DNA, the CDR3 is TGTGCCAGCAGTTACTCCGCGGGGGGCAGCACTGAAGCTTTCTTT.

This clonotype was detected only a few times. This rearrangement joins TRBV3-1 to TRBJ2-7; TRBD1 aligns across 7 bases. There are 13 residues in the CDR3. The trim removed 4 bases at V and 5 bases at J, leaving 5 bases unmatched. Germline-derived CDR1 and CDR2 are LGHDT and YNNKEL (reference sequence). The CDR3 is CASSPRGQNEQYF. CDR3 DNA sequence: TGTGCCAGCAGCCCAAGGGGACAGAACGAGCAGTACTTC.

This clonotype was counted a few times. The chain joins TRBV30 to TRBJ2-1; D perhaps matches TRBD1 (5 bases). Trimming took off 5 bases at V and 2 bases at J, with 10 bases between the two ends. The V gene's germline CDR1 is GTSNPN and CDR2 SVGIG (reference sequence). This CDR3 is built from 13 residues. Written as DNA, the CDR3 is TGTGCCTGGGCCCCGGACACCTACAATGAGCAGTTCTTC. Protein sequence: CAWAPDTYNEQFF.

This sequence joins TRBV3-1 and TRBJ2-1; TRBD1 might be the D (6 bases). Trimming left V 4 bases short and J 0 bases short, with 19 bases between. The CDR3 has 18 amino acids. The germline V gene encodes CDR1 LGHDT and CDR2 YNNKEL (reference sequence). CDR3 nucleotides: TGTGCCAGCAGCCCTGGGGGCTCAATTGTGAGCTCCTACAATGAGCAGTTCTTC. Translated, it gives CASSPGGSIVSSYNEQFF.

The table lists this clonotype with a few counts. The CDR3 DNA reads TGTGCCAGCAGTTACACACTAGCGTTACCCTACGAGCAGTACTTC. Encoded protein: CASSYTLALPYEQYF. The gene calls are TRBV6-5 and TRBJ2-7; the match to TRBD2 covers 7 bases. Germline loops: CDR1 MNHEY, CDR2 SVGAGI. The trim removed 2 bases at V and 2 bases at J, leaving 6 bases unmatched. CDR3 length equals 15 residues.

This clonotype was detected a few times. The V and J genes are TRBV7-8 and TRBJ2-6; 8 bases line up with TRBD1. V dropped 5 bases and J dropped 1; count of bases not matched to a gene: 10. The CDR3 covers 18 residues. Germline lookup yields CDR1 SGHVS and CDR2 FQNEAQ. The CDR3 DNA reads as TGTGCCAGCAGCCCTGACAGGGGCTTTTTTTCTGGGGCCAACGTCCTGACTTTC. It encodes CASSPDRGFFSGANVLTF. Based on the CDR3 plus reference TRBV7-8 and TRBJ2-6, the full variable domain is GAGVSQSPRYKVAKRGQDVALRCDPISGHVSLFWYQQALGQGPEFLTYFQNEAQLDKSGLPSDRFFAERPEGSVSTLKIQRTQQEDSAVYLCASSPDRGFFSGANVLTFGAGSRLTVL.

This clonotype was counted between two and nine times. V gene TRBV20-1 combines with J gene TRBJ2-3; unclear D gene. V lost 3 bases and J lost 9, with 13 bases in between. The CDR3 extends over 12 amino acids. Germline CDR1 and CDR2: DFQATT and SNEGSKA (reference sequence). CDR3 amino acids: CSARDVSGTQYF. CDR3 DNA: TGCAGTGCTAGGGATGTTTCAGGAACGCAGTATTTT.

This clonotype came up a few times. The V gene is TRBV21-1, the J gene TRBJ2-3; the table's D gene call, TRBD1, was not cross checked with the DNA. TRBV21-1 is flagged as a pseudogene. This CDR3 has 17 amino acids. CDR3 bases: TGTGCCAGCAGCAAGACATGGACAGGGGGCCTCACAGATACGCAGTATTTT. Amino acids: CASSKTWTGGLTDTQYF.

The gene calls are TRBV7-2 and TRBJ2-1; perhaps TRBD1 as D (6 bases). Germline values: CDR1 SGHTA, CDR2 FQGNSA. V dropped 2 bases and J dropped 7 bases, with 12 bases sitting between them. This CDR3 is 14 amino acids long. The CDR3 region is CASSLLGAKNEQFF. In nucleotides, the CDR3 is TGTGCCAGCAGCTTACTGGGGGCCAAGAATGAGCAGTTCTTC.

In its sample, this clonotype was seen a few times. The V gene is TRBV12-3 or TRBV12-4, the J gene TRBJ2-3; the D gene is possibly TRBD2 (6 bases). The V gene lost 4 bases and the J gene lost 2 bases, with 13 bases spanning the gap. The CDR3 has 15 amino acids. The CDR3 region is CASSSRDLNTDTQYF. The CDR3 DNA reads as TGTGCCAGCAGTTCCCGGGACTTGAACACAGATACGCAGTATTTT.

The chain carries TRBV2 and TRBJ1-2; D is perhaps TRBD1 (6 bases). The germline V gene has CDR1 SNHLY and CDR2 FYNNEI. Trimming removed 0 bases from V and 0 bases from J, with 8 bases in between. The CDR3 runs 15 residues. CDR3 sequence: CASSEAGGTNYGYTF. For the CDR3, the DNA is TGTGCCAGCAGTGAAGCAGGGGGGACTAACTATGGCTACACCTTC.

The chain couples TRBV4-2 to TRBJ2-7; tentatively, D is TRBD2 (6 bases). CDR1 and CDR2 from the germline V gene are LGHNA and YNFKEQ. The CDR3 consists of 16 residues. The germline V and J ends were trimmed by 0 bases and 0 bases, with 12 bases remaining between them. CDR3 sequence: CASSQDGTGVSYEQYF. Written as DNA, the CDR3 is TGTGCCAGCAGCCAAGATGGTACGGGAGTCTCCTACGAGCAGTACTTC.